This T cell receptor (beta chain) was profiled in a study of monozygotic twins with cystic fibrosis. The CDR3 runs 14 residues. The ends were cut back, 3 bases at V and 2 bases at J, with 8 bases in the middle. The germline V gene has CDR1 LNHNV and CDR2 YYDKDF (reference sequence). TCRdb keeps only in-frame clones here, not all; method: immunoSEQ multiplex PCR. The data contain about 35,000 clones, just over 65% of them seen just once; the ten biggest clones take up 0.7% to 1%. V is TRBV15 and J is TRBJ1-5, with D maybe TRBD1 (5 bases). The sequenced sample was blood. This sequence originates from a girl aged 10 to 17 with cystic fibrosis. CDR3 nucleotide sequence: TGTGCCACCAGCAGGGGGACCGGCAATCAGCCCCAGCATTTT. Its translation: CATSRGTGNQPQHF.